This is a list of T cell receptor beta chains from one sample in a study of radiation and T cells in renal cell carcinoma. The data were produced by immunoSEQ multiplex PCR, yet TCRdb's version contains in-frame clones alone and is incomplete. The sample shows 130,000 to 150,000 clones, about 88% of them seen only once. This specimen consisted of blood, obtained from a patient whose treatment included radiotherapy and nephrectomy. The receptor source for this set is a woman between 50 and 59 years old with renal cell carcinoma. Each CDR3 is given with its conserved first and last residue. Fields, in order: CDR3 DNA, CDR3 protein, clone size, J gene, D gene, V gene. The D gene is left open where the match is weak. The size field is filled for only some rows; it gives once, few, many or a size class.

CDR3 DNA: TGTGCCAGCAGCTCAGGACTAGCGGGAACGAACACCGGGGAGCTGTTTTTT
CDR3 protein: CASSSGLAGTNTGELFF
clone size: NA
J gene: TRBJ2-2
D gene: TRBD2
V gene: TRBV5-8

CDR3 DNA: TGTGCCAGCAGTGAAGGGGACCGCGGCTACACCTTC
CDR3 protein: CASSEGDRGYTF
clone size: NA
J gene: TRBJ1-2
D gene: NA
V gene: TRBV6-1

CDR3 DNA: TGTGCCAGCAGCTGGACTAGCGGGAGTGTAAATACGCAGTATTTT
CDR3 protein: CASSWTSGSVNTQYF
clone size: NA
J gene: TRBJ2-3
D gene: TRBD2
V gene: TRBV7-2

CDR3 DNA: TGTGCCAGCGACGAGACCGGGACAGCACCATCAGATACGCAGTATTTT
CDR3 protein: CASDETGTAPSDTQYF
clone size: once
J gene: TRBJ2-3
D gene: TRBD1
V gene: TRBV7-9

CDR3 DNA: TGTGCCAGCAGCGTAGATATAGGGGGCGATAACTATGGCTACACCTTC
CDR3 protein: CASSVDIGGDNYGYTF
clone size: NA
J gene: TRBJ1-2
D gene: TRBD1
V gene: TRBV9

CDR3 DNA: TGTGCCTGGAGTGCAGGAATCCAAGAGACCCAGTACTTC
CDR3 protein: CAWSAGIQETQYF
clone size: NA
J gene: TRBJ2-5
D gene: NA
V gene: TRBV30

CDR3 DNA: TGTGCCAGCAGACAAAGACAGGGGAAGACTGAAGCTTTCTTT
CDR3 protein: CASRQRQGKTEAFF
clone size: once
J gene: TRBJ1-1
D gene: TRBD1
V gene: TRBV6-6

CDR3 DNA: TGTGCCAGCACTAAACTTGTCACTAAAGAGACCCAGTACTTC
CDR3 protein: CASTKLVTKETQYF
clone size: NA
J gene: TRBJ2-5
D gene: NA
V gene: TRBV2

CDR3 DNA: TGTGCCAGCAGCCAAGATAGGCAGGTCTACGAGCAGTACTTC
CDR3 protein: CASSQDRQVYEQYF
clone size: NA
J gene: TRBJ2-7
D gene: NA
V gene: TRBV4-2

CDR3 DNA: TGTGCCAGCAGCCTCGAGACCCGTCAAGAGACCCAGTACTTC
CDR3 protein: CASSLETRQETQYF
clone size: NA
J gene: TRBJ2-5
D gene: NA
V gene: TRBV7-9

CDR3 DNA: TGTGCCAGCAGCTTAGTAGGAGGGTCTGAAAAACTGTTTTTT
CDR3 protein: CASSLVGGSEKLFF
clone size: NA
J gene: TRBJ1-4
D gene: NA
V gene: TRBV7-9

CDR3 DNA: TGTGCCAGCAGCCGGACAGGGGGTGTCAATCAGCCCCAGCATTTT
CDR3 protein: CASSRTGGVNQPQHF
clone size: NA
J gene: TRBJ1-5
D gene: TRBD1
V gene: TRBV28

CDR3 DNA: TGTGCCAGCAGTTTAGGCCGGGGCTACGAGCAGTACTTC
CDR3 protein: CASSLGRGYEQYF
clone size: NA
J gene: TRBJ2-7
D gene: NA
V gene: TRBV28

CDR3 DNA: TGTGCCAGCAGCTTATCGGCTAGTGGGACCTACAATGAGCAGTTCTTC
CDR3 protein: CASSLSASGTYNEQFF
clone size: NA
J gene: TRBJ2-1
D gene: NA
V gene: TRBV7-2

CDR3 DNA: TGTGCCAGCAGCGTATCTCCAGGGTACGACGAGCAGTACTTC
CDR3 protein: CASSVSPGYDEQYF
clone size: few
J gene: TRBJ2-7
D gene: NA
V gene: TRBV9

CDR3 DNA: TGTGCCAGCAGCCCTGGGGGGGCTTACATGAACACTGAAGCTTTCTTT
CDR3 protein: CASSPGGAYMNTEAFF
clone size: NA
J gene: TRBJ1-1
D gene: NA
V gene: TRBV28

CDR3 DNA: TGCGCCAGCAGCTCTCCACAGGCCCACAATGAGCAGTTCTTC
CDR3 protein: CASSSPQAHNEQFF
clone size: NA
J gene: TRBJ2-1
D gene: NA
V gene: TRBV5-1

CDR3 DNA: TGTGCCAGCAGTCACAAGGGGGTACATGGCTACACCTTC
CDR3 protein: CASSHKGVHGYTF
clone size: once
J gene: TRBJ1-2
D gene: NA
V gene: TRBV28

CDR3 DNA: TGTGCCAGCAGCGTCGGACAGGGCTTTGTCACTGAAGCTTTCTTT
CDR3 protein: CASSVGQGFVTEAFF
clone size: few
J gene: TRBJ1-1
D gene: TRBD1
V gene: TRBV9

CDR3 DNA: TGTGCCAGCTCACCATCCGGGACTAGCGGCCTTAATGAGCAGTTCTTC
CDR3 protein: CASSPSGTSGLNEQFF
clone size: NA
J gene: TRBJ2-1
D gene: TRBD2
V gene: TRBV18

CDR3 DNA: TGTGCCAGCAGCTTGGCCGGGTCGGGGGGGCCACGGACCGGGGAGCTGTTTTTT
CDR3 protein: CASSLAGSGGPRTGELFF
clone size: NA
J gene: TRBJ2-2
D gene: TRBD2
V gene: TRBV5-8

CDR3 DNA: TGTGCCACCAGCAGAGATGGCTACAATGAGCAGTTCTTC
CDR3 protein: CATSRDGYNEQFF
clone size: NA
J gene: TRBJ2-1
D gene: NA
V gene: TRBV15

CDR3 DNA: TGTGCCAGCAGTTTAACCTCGACAGGGGGCGGCGGCTACACCTTC
CDR3 protein: CASSLTSTGGGGYTF
clone size: NA
J gene: TRBJ1-2
D gene: TRBD1
V gene: TRBV28

CDR3 DNA: TGTGCCAGTAGTATAAGGCCAGCCAGGGCGCCCCAGCATTTT
CDR3 protein: CASSIRPARAPQHF
clone size: NA
J gene: TRBJ1-5
D gene: NA
V gene: TRBV19

CDR3 DNA: TGTGCCAGCAGCGTGGTCTACACCGGGGAGCTGTTTTTT
CDR3 protein: CASSVVYTGELFF
clone size: NA
J gene: TRBJ2-2
D gene: NA
V gene: TRBV9

CDR3 DNA: TGTGCCAGCAGTCAAAACTCTGGAAACACCATATATTTT
CDR3 protein: CASSQNSGNTIYF
clone size: NA
J gene: TRBJ1-3
D gene: NA
V gene: TRBV6-6

CDR3 DNA: TGTGCCAGCAGCTTAAACGTCGGGCGGAAGGCCACCTTC
CDR3 protein: CASSLNVGRKATF
clone size: few
J gene: TRBJ1-2
D gene: NA
V gene: TRBV7-2

CDR3 DNA: TGTGCCAGCAGTTTATACCTAGCGGGAGGGCCTGGGGCCAAAAACATTCAGTACTTC
CDR3 protein: CASSLYLAGGPGAKNIQYF
clone size: NA
J gene: TRBJ2-4
D gene: TRBD2
V gene: TRBV28

CDR3 DNA: TGTGCCAGTAGCCCAGGACCGATGATGACTAACTATGGCTACACCTTC
CDR3 protein: CASSPGPMMTNYGYTF
clone size: NA
J gene: TRBJ1-2
D gene: NA
V gene: TRBV19

CDR3 DNA: TGTGCCAGCAGTGACTCCGAGGGCCGTCAGCATTTT
CDR3 protein: CASSDSEGRQHF
clone size: NA
J gene: TRBJ1-5
D gene: NA
V gene: TRBV6-4

CDR3 DNA: TGTGCCAGCAGCGCCGCCCTTTTAGCGGGGAGGGACACAGATACGCAGTATTTT
CDR3 protein: CASSAALLAGRDTDTQYF
clone size: NA
J gene: TRBJ2-3
D gene: TRBD2
V gene: TRBV2

CDR3 DNA: TGCGCCAGCAGAAACAGTGGCAGGAGCACAGATACGCAGTATTTT
CDR3 protein: CASRNSGRSTDTQYF
clone size: NA
J gene: TRBJ2-3
D gene: NA
V gene: TRBV4-1

CDR3 DNA: TGTGCCAGCAGCTTAGCACTGGCTCCAATGCGAGCTTTCTTT
CDR3 protein: CASSLALAPMRAFF
clone size: NA
J gene: TRBJ1-1
D gene: NA
V gene: TRBV7-2

CDR3 DNA: TGCGCCAGCAGCAACGAGGACAAAACAACTAATGAAAAACTGTTTTTT
CDR3 protein: CASSNEDKTTNEKLFF
clone size: NA
J gene: TRBJ1-4
D gene: NA
V gene: TRBV5-1

CDR3 DNA: TGTGCCAGCAGCTTACACCAAGACAATGAGCAGTTCTTC
CDR3 protein: CASSLHQDNEQFF
clone size: NA
J gene: TRBJ2-1
D gene: NA
V gene: TRBV7-2

CDR3 DNA: TGTGCCAGCAGTGAAGCGTCCCGATACGAGCAGTACTTC
CDR3 protein: CASSEASRYEQYF
clone size: NA
J gene: TRBJ2-7
D gene: NA
V gene: TRBV2

CDR3 DNA: TGTGCCAGCAGCTTCGCCGGGCCGTACGAGCAGTACTTC
CDR3 protein: CASSFAGPYEQYF
clone size: NA
J gene: TRBJ2-7
D gene: NA
V gene: TRBV7-9

CDR3 DNA: TGCGCCAGCAGTCTTGGCAGCTTAGGGGGGACCCAGTACTTC
CDR3 protein: CASSLGSLGGTQYF
clone size: NA
J gene: TRBJ2-5
D gene: NA
V gene: TRBV5-1

CDR3 DNA: TGTGCCAGCAGCTTTCCCCGCCTAGCGGAGGACAATGAGCAGTTCTTC
CDR3 protein: CASSFPRLAEDNEQFF
clone size: NA
J gene: TRBJ2-1
D gene: NA
V gene: TRBV12-1

CDR3 DNA: TGTGCCAGCAGCTTGACCGCTAGCAGTGACGAGCAGTACTTC
CDR3 protein: CASSLTASSDEQYF
clone size: NA
J gene: TRBJ2-7
D gene: NA
V gene: TRBV11-2

CDR3 DNA: TGTGCCAGCTCTAATATCGGGGGAAATAGCAATCAGCCCCAGCATTTT
CDR3 protein: CASSNIGGNSNQPQHF
clone size: NA
J gene: TRBJ1-5
D gene: NA
V gene: TRBV18

CDR3 DNA: TGTGCCACCAGCAGAGGGCAGGGGGCTCTCCATGAAAAACTGTTTTTT
CDR3 protein: CATSRGQGALHEKLFF
clone size: NA
J gene: TRBJ1-4
D gene: TRBD1
V gene: TRBV15

CDR3 DNA: TGTGCCAGCACCGGCCTGCTTGGGCAGATATACGAGCAGTACTTC
CDR3 protein: CASTGLLGQIYEQYF
clone size: NA
J gene: TRBJ2-7
D gene: NA
V gene: TRBV6-1

CDR3 DNA: TGCGCCAGCAGCCAAGGGTACCTGATGCCGGGACCTCGCAGCTTCGGGGCTTTCTTT
CDR3 protein: CASSQGYLMPGPRSFGAFF
clone size: NA
J gene: TRBJ1-1
D gene: NA
V gene: TRBV4-3

CDR3 DNA: TGTGCCAGCAGTTTGGTTCCACCCCAATACGAGCAGTACTTC
CDR3 protein: CASSLVPPQYEQYF
clone size: NA
J gene: TRBJ2-7
D gene: NA
V gene: TRBV28

CDR3 DNA: TGTGCCAGCATGGGTCAGCCTATGAACACTGAAGCTTTCTTT
CDR3 protein: CASMGQPMNTEAFF
clone size: NA
J gene: TRBJ1-1
D gene: NA
V gene: TRBV25-1

CDR3 DNA: TGTGCCAGCAGCGTCGACAGTAGCAATCAGCCCCAGCATTTT
CDR3 protein: CASSVDSSNQPQHF
clone size: NA
J gene: TRBJ1-5
D gene: NA
V gene: TRBV9

CDR3 DNA: TGTGCCAGCATCCTCCCGGGGTTACAGGGATCCTATGGCTACACCTTC
CDR3 protein: CASILPGLQGSYGYTF
clone size: NA
J gene: TRBJ1-2
D gene: NA
V gene: TRBV28

CDR3 DNA: TGCGCCAGCAGTATCGCCTTTGAGCGGGAGGTTCCCGGGGAGCTGTTTTTT
CDR3 protein: CASSIAFEREVPGELFF
clone size: NA
J gene: TRBJ2-2
D gene: TRBD2
V gene: TRBV10-2

CDR3 DNA: TGTGCCAGTAAGAAAGACAGCTCCTACGAGCAGTACTTC
CDR3 protein: CASKKDSSYEQYF
clone size: NA
J gene: TRBJ2-7
D gene: NA
V gene: TRBV19

CDR3 DNA: TGTGCCAGCAGTTTATCGCAGGGGTTCGCTGAAGCTTTCTTT
CDR3 protein: CASSLSQGFAEAFF
clone size: NA
J gene: TRBJ1-1
D gene: NA
V gene: TRBV27

CDR3 DNA: TGTGCCAGCCTACCCCGGGGACAGCCCCAAGAGACCCAGTACTTC
CDR3 protein: CASLPRGQPQETQYF
clone size: NA
J gene: TRBJ2-5
D gene: TRBD1
V gene: TRBV19

CDR3 DNA: TGTGCCAGTAACCCAACTGGGAGCTACAATGAGCAGTTCTTC
CDR3 protein: CASNPTGSYNEQFF
clone size: NA
J gene: TRBJ2-1
D gene: NA
V gene: TRBV19

CDR3 DNA: TGTGCCAGCAGTTCCCCCATCTACAGGGGGCGCTGGGCCTACGAGCAGTACTTC
CDR3 protein: CASSSPIYRGRWAYEQYF
clone size: once
J gene: TRBJ2-7
D gene: TRBD1
V gene: TRBV27

CDR3 DNA: TGTGCCAGCAGCCTTACAGGGAGCTCCTACAATGAGCAGTTCTTC
CDR3 protein: CASSLTGSSYNEQFF
clone size: NA
J gene: TRBJ2-1
D gene: NA
V gene: TRBV5-6